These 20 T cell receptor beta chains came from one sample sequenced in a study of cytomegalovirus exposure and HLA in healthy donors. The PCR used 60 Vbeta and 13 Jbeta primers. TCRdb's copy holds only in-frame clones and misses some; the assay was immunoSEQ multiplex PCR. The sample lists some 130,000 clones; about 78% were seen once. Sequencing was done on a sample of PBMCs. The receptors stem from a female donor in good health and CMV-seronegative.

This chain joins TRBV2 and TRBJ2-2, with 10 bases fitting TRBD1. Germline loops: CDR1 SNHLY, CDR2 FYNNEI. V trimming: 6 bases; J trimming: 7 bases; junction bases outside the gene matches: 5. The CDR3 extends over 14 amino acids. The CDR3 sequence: CASRGTGAGGELFF. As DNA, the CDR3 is TGTGCCAGCAGGGGGACAGGGGCTGGCGGGGAGCTGTTTTTT.

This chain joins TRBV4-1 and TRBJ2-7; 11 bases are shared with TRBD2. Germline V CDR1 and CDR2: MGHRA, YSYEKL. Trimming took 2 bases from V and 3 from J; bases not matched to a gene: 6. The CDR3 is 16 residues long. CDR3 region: CASSQRGLAGLYEQYF. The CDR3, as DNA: TGCGCCAGCAGCCAACGCGGACTAGCGGGTCTCTACGAGCAGTACTTC.

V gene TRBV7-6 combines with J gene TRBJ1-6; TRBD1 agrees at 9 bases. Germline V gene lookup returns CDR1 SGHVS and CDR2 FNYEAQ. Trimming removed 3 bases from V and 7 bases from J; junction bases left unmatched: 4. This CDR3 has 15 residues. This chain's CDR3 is CASSFWTGENSPLHF. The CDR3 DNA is TGTGCCAGCAGCTTTTGGACAGGGGAGAATTCACCCCTCCACTTT.

The CDR3 loop reads CASSQEIGLALEQFF. CDR3 sequence (DNA): TGCGCCAGCAGCCAAGAAATCGGACTAGCGTTGGAGCAGTTCTTC. The chain joins TRBV4-3 to TRBJ2-1; 9 positions match TRBD2. J was trimmed by 10 bases and V by 0 bases; bases with no gene match: 7. The germline V gene encodes CDR1 LGHNA and CDR2 YSLEER. The CDR3 contains 15 residues.

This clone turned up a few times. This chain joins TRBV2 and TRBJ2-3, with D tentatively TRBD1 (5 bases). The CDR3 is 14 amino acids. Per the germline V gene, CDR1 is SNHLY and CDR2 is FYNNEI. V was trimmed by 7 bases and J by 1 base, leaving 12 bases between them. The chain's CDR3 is CASNSQGGTDTQYF. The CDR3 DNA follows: TGTGCCAGCAACTCCCAGGGCGGCACAGATACGCAGTATTTT.

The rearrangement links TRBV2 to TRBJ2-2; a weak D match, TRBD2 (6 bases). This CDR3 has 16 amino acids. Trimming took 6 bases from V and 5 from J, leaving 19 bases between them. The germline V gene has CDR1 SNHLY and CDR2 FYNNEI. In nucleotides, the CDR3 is TGTGCCAGCAGCGAGGGAGGACACGGGATTACCGGGGAGCTGTTTTTT. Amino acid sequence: CASSEGGHGITGELFF. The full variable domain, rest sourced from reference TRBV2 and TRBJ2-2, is EPEVTQTPSHQVTQMGQEVILRCVPISNHLYFYWYRQILGQKVEFLVSFYNNEISEKSEIFDDQFSVERPDGSNFTLKIRSTKLEDSAMYFCASSEGGHGITGELFFGEGSRLTVL.

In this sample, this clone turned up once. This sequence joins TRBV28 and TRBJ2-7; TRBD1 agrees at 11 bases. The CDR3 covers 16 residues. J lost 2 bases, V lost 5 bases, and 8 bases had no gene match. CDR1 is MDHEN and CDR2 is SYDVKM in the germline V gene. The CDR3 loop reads CASSLPGTGGTYEQYF. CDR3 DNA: TGTGCCAGCAGTCTTCCCGGGACAGGGGGAACCTACGAGCAGTACTTC.

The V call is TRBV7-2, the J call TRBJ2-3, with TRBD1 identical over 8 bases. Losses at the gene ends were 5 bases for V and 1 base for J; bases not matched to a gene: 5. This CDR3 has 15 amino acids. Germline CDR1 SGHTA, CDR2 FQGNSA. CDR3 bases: TGTGCCAGCAGCCCGACAGGGGTCGGCACAGATACGCAGTATTTT. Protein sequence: CASSPTGVGTDTQYF.

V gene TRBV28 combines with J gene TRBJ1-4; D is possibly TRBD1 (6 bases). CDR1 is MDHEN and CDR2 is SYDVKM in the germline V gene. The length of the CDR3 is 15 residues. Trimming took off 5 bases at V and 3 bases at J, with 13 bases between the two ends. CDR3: CASSPTGLANEKLFF. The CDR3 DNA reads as TGTGCCAGCAGTCCCACAGGGCTGGCTAATGAAAAACTGTTTTTT.

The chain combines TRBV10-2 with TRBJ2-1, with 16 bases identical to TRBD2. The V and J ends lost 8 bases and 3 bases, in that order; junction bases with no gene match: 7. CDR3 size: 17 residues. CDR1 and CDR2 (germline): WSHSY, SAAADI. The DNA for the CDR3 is TGCGCCAGCCTGGGACTAGCGGGAGGGCTTAGCTACAATGAGCAGTTCTTC. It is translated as CASLGLAGGLSYNEQFF.

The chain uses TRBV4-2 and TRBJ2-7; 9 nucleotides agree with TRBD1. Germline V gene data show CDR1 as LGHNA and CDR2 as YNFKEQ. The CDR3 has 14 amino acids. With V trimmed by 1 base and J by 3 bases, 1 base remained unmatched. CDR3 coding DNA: TGTGCCAGCAGCCAAGGGACAGGGGACTACGAGCAGTACTTC. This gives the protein CASSQGTGDYEQYF.

In DNA, the CDR3 is TGTGCCTGGAAACCAGGGTTCAACTATGGCTACACCTTC. This encodes CAWKPGFNYGYTF. The rearrangement links TRBV30 to TRBJ1-2; tentatively, D is TRBD1 (5 bases). CDR3 size: 13 residues. Germline assignment: CDR1 GTSNPN and CDR2 SVGIG (reference sequence). V was cut by 4 bases and J by 2 bases, with 11 bases left in between.

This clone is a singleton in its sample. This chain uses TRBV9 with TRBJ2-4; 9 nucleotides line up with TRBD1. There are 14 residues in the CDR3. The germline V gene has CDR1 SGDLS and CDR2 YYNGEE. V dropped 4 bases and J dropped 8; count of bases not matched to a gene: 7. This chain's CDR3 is CASSLGQGRDIQYF. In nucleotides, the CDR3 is TGTGCCAGCAGCCTCGGACAGGGGAGAGACATTCAGTACTTC.

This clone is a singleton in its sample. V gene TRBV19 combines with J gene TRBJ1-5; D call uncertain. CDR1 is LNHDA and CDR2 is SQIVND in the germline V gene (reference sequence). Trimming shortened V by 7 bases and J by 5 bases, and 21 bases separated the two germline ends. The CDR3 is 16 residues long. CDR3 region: CASTNIGRRADQPQHF. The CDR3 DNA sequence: TGTGCCAGTACCAACATAGGGAGAAGGGCCGATCAGCCCCAGCATTTT.

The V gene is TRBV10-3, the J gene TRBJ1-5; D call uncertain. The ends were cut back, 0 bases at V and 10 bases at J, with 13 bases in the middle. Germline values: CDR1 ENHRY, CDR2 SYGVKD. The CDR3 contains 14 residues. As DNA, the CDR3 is TGTGCCATCAGTGAGTCGAAGAACGGGTCCCCCCAGCATTTT. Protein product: CAISESKNGSPQHF.

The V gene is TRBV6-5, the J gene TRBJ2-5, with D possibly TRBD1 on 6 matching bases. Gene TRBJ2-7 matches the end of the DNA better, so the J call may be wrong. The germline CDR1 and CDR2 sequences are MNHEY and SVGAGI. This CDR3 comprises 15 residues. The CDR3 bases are TGTGCCAGCAGCAAGGAGACGACAGGTCCCTACGAGCAGTACTTC. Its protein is CASSKETTGPYEQYF.

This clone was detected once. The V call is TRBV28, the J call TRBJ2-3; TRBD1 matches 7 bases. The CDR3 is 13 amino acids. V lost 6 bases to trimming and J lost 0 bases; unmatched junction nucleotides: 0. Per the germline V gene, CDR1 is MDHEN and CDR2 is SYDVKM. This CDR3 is CASRTGSTDTQYF. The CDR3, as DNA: TGTGCCAGCAGGACAGGGAGCACAGATACGCAGTATTTT.

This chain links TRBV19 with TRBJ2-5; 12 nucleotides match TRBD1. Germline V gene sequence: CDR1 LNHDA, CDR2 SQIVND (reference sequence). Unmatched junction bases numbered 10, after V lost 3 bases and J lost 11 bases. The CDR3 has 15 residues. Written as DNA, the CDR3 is TGTGCCAGTAGTATGAGGGGACAGGGGGCTCGGGAGCAGTACTTC. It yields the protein CASSMRGQGAREQYF.

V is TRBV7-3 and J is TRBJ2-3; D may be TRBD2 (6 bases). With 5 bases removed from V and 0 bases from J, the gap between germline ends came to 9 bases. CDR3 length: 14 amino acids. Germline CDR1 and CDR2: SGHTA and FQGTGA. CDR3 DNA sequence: TGTGCCAGCAGCCCCCGGGGGAGCACAGATACGCAGTATTTT. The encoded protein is CASSPRGSTDTQYF.

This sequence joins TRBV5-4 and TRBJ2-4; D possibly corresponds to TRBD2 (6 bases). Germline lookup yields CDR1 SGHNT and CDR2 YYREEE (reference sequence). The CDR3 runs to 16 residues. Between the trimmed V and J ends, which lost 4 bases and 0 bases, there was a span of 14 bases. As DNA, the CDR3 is TGTGCCAGCAGCATCCGGGTAGCGGTAGCCAAAAACATTCAGTACTTC. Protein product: CASSIRVAVAKNIQYF.